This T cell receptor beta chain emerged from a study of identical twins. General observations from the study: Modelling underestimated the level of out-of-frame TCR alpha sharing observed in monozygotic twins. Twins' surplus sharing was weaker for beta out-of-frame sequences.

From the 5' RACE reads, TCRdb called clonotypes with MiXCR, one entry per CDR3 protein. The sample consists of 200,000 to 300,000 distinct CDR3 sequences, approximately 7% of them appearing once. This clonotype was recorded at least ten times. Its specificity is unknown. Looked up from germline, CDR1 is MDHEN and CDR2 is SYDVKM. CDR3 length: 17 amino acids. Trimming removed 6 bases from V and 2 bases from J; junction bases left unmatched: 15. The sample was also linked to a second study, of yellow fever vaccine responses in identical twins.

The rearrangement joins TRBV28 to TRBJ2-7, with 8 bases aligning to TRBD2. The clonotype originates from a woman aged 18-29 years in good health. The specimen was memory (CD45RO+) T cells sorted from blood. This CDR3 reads CASRPGSGTSAAYEQYF. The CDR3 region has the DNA TGTGCCAGCAGGCCGGGTAGCGGGACCTCCGCAGCCTACGAGCAGTACTTC.